The 15 T cell receptor beta chains reported below all come from one sample, sequenced in a study of T cell repertoires in cytomegalovirus infection. TCRdb redid the calling of the reads with MiXCR, one entry per CDR3 protein. Among just over 150,000 distinct CDR3 sequences, 23% were seen once, and the ten largest hold around 9.9%. Sample: PBMCs. The receptors were sampled from a human donor in good health (CMV status not recorded). Some clones in this sample may be carry-over from other donors' samples.

The chain is built from TRBV27 and TRBJ2-3; 9 nucleotides line up with TRBD2. The CDR3 is 15 amino acids. The junction had 7 bases not matched to a gene; V was cut back by 5 bases and J by 4 bases. Germline loops: CDR1 MNHEY, CDR2 SMNVEV (reference sequence). This CDR3 reads CASSQYSGGADTQYF. CDR3 bases: TGTGCCAGCAGTCAATATAGCGGGGGCGCAGATACGCAGTATTTT.

The J gene is TRBJ2-2, the V gene TRBV6-2 or TRBV6-3; D unclear. This CDR3 has 15 residues. Germline lookup yields CDR1 MNHEY and CDR2 SVGEGT. V dropped 7 bases and J dropped 6 bases, with 18 bases sitting between them. DNA of the CDR3: TGTGCCAGCAAGGACCCGCCCCCTCTGGCCGGGGAGCTGTTTTTT. Residues: CASKDPPPLAGELFF.

This clonotype occurred many times. The V gene is TRBV7-9, the J gene TRBJ2-2, with a tentative D call TRBD1 (6 bases). CDR1 SEHNR and CDR2 FQNEAQ come from the germline V gene (reference sequence). V shed 5 bases and J shed 0 bases, with 10 bases lying between them. CDR3 length: 15 residues. CDR3 region: CASSLRGTNTGELFF. The CDR3 coding sequence is TGTGCCAGCAGCCTCAGGGGAACGAACACCGGGGAGCTGTTTTTT.

Regarding this clonotype: One junction end does not reproduce the germline sequence, and a read error may be involved. In nucleotides, the CDR3 is TGCGCCAGCAGCTTGGACGGGACGCTGAGCTCTGGAGACACCATATATTTT. This translates into CASSLDGTLSSGDTIYF. This chain joins TRBV5-1 and TRBJ1-3; D possibly corresponds to TRBD1 (5 bases). The V gene's germline CDR1 is SGHRS and CDR2 YFSETQ. The CDR3 sequence is 17 residues long.

The chain has TRBV20-1 and TRBJ2-6; D ambiguous. Germline V gene data show CDR1 as DFQATT and CDR2 as SNEGSKA (reference sequence). The ends were cut back, 5 bases at V and 0 bases at J, with 11 bases in the middle. The CDR3 length is 15 residues. This chain's CDR3 is CSAQLRISGANVLTF. The CDR3 DNA follows: TGCAGTGCTCAACTCCGGATCTCTGGGGCCAACGTCCTGACTTTC.

The genes are TRBV6-5 and TRBJ1-1; D not certain. The CDR3 runs 14 residues. Trimming removed 0 bases at V and 1 base at J, with 6 bases between. Looked up from germline, CDR1 is MNHEY and CDR2 is SVGAGI. The CDR3 is CASSYSTGNTEAFF. CDR3 coding DNA: TGTGCCAGCAGTTACTCGACGGGGAACACTGAAGCTTTCTTT.

This clonotype showed up just a few times. The chain combines TRBV19 with TRBJ2-7; 9 nucleotides line up with TRBD1. CDR3 length equals 14 residues. V gave up 3 bases and J gave up 3 bases; unmatched junction bases: 3. Germline CDR1 and CDR2: LNHDA and SQIVND (reference sequence). The CDR3 region has the DNA TGTGCCAGTAGTATCCGGACAGGGGACTACGAGCAGTACTTC. Translating gives CASSIRTGDYEQYF.

In its sample, this clonotype was seen a few times. V and J are TRBV11-2 and TRBJ2-5, with a weak D call TRBD2 (6 bases). Germline CDR1 and CDR2: SGHAT and FQNNGV. CDR3 length: 15 amino acids. Trimming pared 5 bases from V and 4 bases from J, leaving 17 bases between. Here the CDR3 DNA reads TGTGCCAGCAGCCTTAGAGGCGGGGTTCTAGAGACCCAGTACTTC. Its protein product is CASSLRGGVLETQYF.

This rearrangement joins TRBV20-1 to TRBJ2-3; the D gene is possibly TRBD1 (6 bases). Trimming left V 0 bases short and J 1 base short, with 14 bases between. The CDR3 runs 16 residues. Germline V CDR1 and CDR2: DFQATT, SNEGSKA (reference sequence). DNA of the CDR3: TGCAGTGCTAGAGATCTAGGGAACAGGGGCACAGATACGCAGTATTTT. Translated: CSARDLGNRGTDTQYF.

The sample holds many counts of this clonotype. The rearrangement uses TRBV7-2 and TRBJ1-5; D might be TRBD1 (5 bases). The CDR3 consists of 17 residues. The ends were cut back, 0 bases at V and 3 bases at J, with 15 bases in the middle. CDR1 and CDR2 (germline): SGHTA, FQGNSA. The CDR3 DNA is TGTGCCAGCAGCTTAGCGGGACGGAATTACGCCAATCAGCCCCAGCATTTT. As protein: CASSLAGRNYANQPQHF.

This clonotype was seen only a few times. This sequence joins TRBV13 and TRBJ2-3, with TRBD1 identical over 7 bases. Germline V CDR1 and CDR2: PRHDT, FYEKMQ (reference sequence). The CDR3 sequence is 16 residues long. J gave up 4 bases and V 5 bases, and 12 bases lay outside the gene matches. The CDR3 loop is CASSATTGMGADTQYF. Written as DNA, the CDR3 is TGTGCCAGCAGCGCTACGACAGGGATGGGTGCAGATACGCAGTATTTT.

In DNA form, the CDR3 reads TGCGCCAGCAGCTTGGATCCTCACTCCTACGAGCAGTACTTC. Translation gives CASSLDPHSYEQYF. The genes are TRBV5-1 and TRBJ2-7; D not certain. Looked up from germline, CDR1 is SGHRS and CDR2 is YFSETQ. Trimming took off 0 bases at V and 0 bases at J, with 7 bases between the two ends. The CDR3 consists of 14 residues.

In this sample, this clonotype turned up many times. The rearrangement uses TRBV6-6 and TRBJ2-3; TRBD1 aligns across 7 bases. V trimming: 6 bases; J trimming: 2 bases; junction bases outside the gene matches: 5. The CDR3 has 14 amino acids. Per the germline V gene, CDR1 is MNHNY and CDR2 is SVGAGI (reference sequence). CDR3 sequence: CASSYDRATDTQYF. The CDR3, as DNA: TGTGCCAGCAGCTACGACAGGGCCACAGATACGCAGTATTTT.

There are many counts of this clonotype. This sequence joins TRBV7-2 and TRBJ2-2; possibly TRBD1 for D (6 bases). The CDR3 length is 15 residues. CDR1 SGHTA and CDR2 FQGNSA come from the germline V gene. V was clipped by 5 bases and J by 5 bases, with 15 bases between them. The CDR3 sequence: CASSHKTGRTGELFF. In DNA form, the CDR3 reads TGTGCCAGCAGCCATAAGACAGGCAGAACCGGGGAGCTGTTTTTT.

The V and J genes are TRBV19 and TRBJ2-1; D gene uncertain. The ends were cut back, 5 bases at V and 9 bases at J, with 11 bases in the middle. The CDR3 spans 12 residues. The germline V gene has CDR1 LNHDA and CDR2 SQIVND (reference sequence). The CDR3 spells CASSDQLSEQFF. As DNA, the CDR3 is TGTGCCAGTAGTGACCAGTTGAGTGAGCAGTTCTTC.